This record concerns one TCR beta chain sequence. This clonotype showed up just a few times. Its antigen target is currently unknown. No per-base quality is available; no much larger clone lies one base away. This record comes from a study of T cells in Graves' hyperthyroidism and ophthalmopathy (dated by TCRdb to the late 2010s). Study-level background: Peripheral blood samples were taken at initial diagnosis, before any treatment was given. To identify TCR V-J signatures that set the groups apart, the researchers used a discovery cohort of 100 patients, made up of some 41 with Graves' ophthalmopathy and 57 with stable Graves' hyperthyroidism. Whether ophthalmopathy could be predicted prospectively was tested in an independent validation cohort made up of under 20 hyperthyroidism patients plus 17 patients who later progressed to ophthalmopathy. The 100 or so discovery patients were divided at random into training and test sets in a 7:3 ratio. In addition, the study compared T-cell repertoires in thyroid tissue and in blood from about 6 Graves' hyperthyroidism patients. Following sampling, methimazole starting at 30 mg daily was given to hyperthyroidism patients, and high-dose intravenous methylprednisolone was given to ophthalmopathy patients. TCR Vbeta CDR3 sequencing of approximately 140 peripheral blood samples (approximately 44 ophthalmopathy, roughly 72 hyperthyroidism and roughly 17 progressor patients) is reported in the paper. Points the paper makes about the study in general: In cross-validation, a model built on a 13 V-J signature told ophthalmopathy apart from stable hyperthyroidism with roughly 87% sensitivity and around 81% specificity, and in testing the same model reached 80%/75%. No statistical method was used to set the sample size in advance, and investigators knew the group allocation. Most expanded thyroid clonotypes (frequency above 0.001) were also detected in blood, a finding suggesting that blood repertoires may reflect thyroid immune responses. In validation, progression to ophthalmopathy was predicted by the model with approximately 67% sensitivity and just over 72% specificity, a median of approximately 7.1 months before onset.

The CDR1 and CDR2 encoded by the germline V gene are MNHNS and SASEGT. The CDR3 runs 15 amino acids, cysteine and phenylalanine included. Only the CDR3 DNA is retained, 45 bases long and in frame from the first base. Unmatched junction bases come to 2, with V trimmed by 6 bases and J by 2 bases. The TCR beta CDR3 regions were amplified from RNA transcripts. The first round of RT-PCR for the TCR CDR3 was performed with the HTBI primer set and the Qiagen OneStep RT-PCR kit. The libraries were constructed in a second round of multiplex PCR and then size-selected and purified. The libraries were sequenced on an Illumina HiSeq2000 using paired-end 100 bp reads. The authors processed their data as follows. SOAPnuke was used to process the raw data, with reads discarded if the reads contained adapters or uncalled bases, had a mean Phred below 15, or lacked an exact constant-primer or identifier match. High-quality paired reads were merged using COPE v1.2.5, and each unique nucleotide sequence was defined as a clonotype. MiTCR v1.1 was used to align clonotypes to the IMGT TRBV, TRBD and TRBJ reference segments. The analysis was restricted to V-J combinations with a frequency above 0.0001, which together covered just over 98% of the repertoires. The TCS score was defined as F50 (clonal expansion) divided by E x V (chaos), with BLOSUM62-based TCRdist calculated between CDR3 peptides within each V-J. Welch's t-statistics and random forest reduced 500 to 650 V-J features to 13, which were used in a naive Bayes classifier (R e1071). TCRdb reran the public reads through fastp at Q25 and MiXCR, keeping productive beta chains. Each record represents a unique CDR3 protein, reported with the most common genes and DNA among its rows. In this record, the V and J calls reflect TCRdb's handling and not the investigators' own analysis. The sample profile shows roughly 530,000 distinct CDR3 sequences; more than 15% of them were found once. 15% to 20% of the sample is in the top ten clones.

In the ophthalmopathy patients, disease was moderately to severely active, with a Clinical Activity Score of 3 or more, a NOSPECS grade of 4 or more, and a duration of less than 3 months. The study excluded patients with uncontrolled infections, other autoimmune diseases, pregnancy or lactation. Clinical symptoms, serum thyroxine and TRAb, thyroid ultrasound, and orbital computed tomography formed the basis for the diagnoses. PBMCs were isolated from 10 ml of fresh peripheral blood by Ficoll-Paque density gradient centrifugation. Trizol reagent was used to extract total RNA, and RNA quality was then checked on an Agilent 2100 Bioanalyzer.

The TCR sequence derives from a woman between 18 and 29 years old with Graves' ophthalmopathy. The sample comprised blood. The rearrangement combines TRBV6-1 with TRBJ2-5; the central 14 bases match TRBD2. The DNA is TGTGCCAGCAGGACTAGCGGGAGGGTACAAGAGACCCAGTACTTC. Its protein is CASRTSGRVQETQYF.